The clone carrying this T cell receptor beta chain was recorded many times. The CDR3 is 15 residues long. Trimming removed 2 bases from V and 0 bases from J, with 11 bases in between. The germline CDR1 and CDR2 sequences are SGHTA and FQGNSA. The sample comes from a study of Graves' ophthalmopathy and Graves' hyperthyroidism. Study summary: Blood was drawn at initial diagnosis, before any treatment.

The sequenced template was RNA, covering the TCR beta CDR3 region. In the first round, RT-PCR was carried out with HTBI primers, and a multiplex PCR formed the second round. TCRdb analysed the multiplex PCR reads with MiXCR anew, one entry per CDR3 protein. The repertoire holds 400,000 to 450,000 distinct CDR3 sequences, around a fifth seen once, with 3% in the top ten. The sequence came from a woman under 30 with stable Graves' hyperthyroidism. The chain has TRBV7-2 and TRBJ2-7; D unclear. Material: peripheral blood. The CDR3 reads CASSLNGWSSYEQYF. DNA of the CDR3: TGTGCCAGCAGCTTAAACGGATGGAGCTCCTACGAGCAGTACTTC. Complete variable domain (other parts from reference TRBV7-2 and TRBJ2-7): GAGVSQSPSNKVTEKGKDVELRCDPISGHTALYWYRQSLGQGLEFLIYFQGNSAPDKSGLPSDRFSAERTGGSVSTLTIQRTQQEDSAVYLCASSLNGWSSYEQYFGPGTRLTVT.